What follows is one T cell receptor (beta chain) and its context. The naive CD8 subset, CD45RO-negative cells positively selected for CCR7, excluded terminally differentiated effector memory CD45RA+ cells. Recent acute infections and vaccinations were absent in the healthy HIV-negative adult donors. There were only Caucasian adults among the donors, and all lived in Nashville, Tennessee. The protocol was immunoSEQ multiplex PCR, while the TCRdb copy is restricted to in-frame clones and leaves out a portion. The sample gives 700,000 to 950,000 clones, 95% to 97% of which show up once; roughly 0.23% is in the top ten. This sample was taken from a study of shared clonotypes between healthy human individuals. Per the germline V gene, CDR1 is MNHEY and CDR2 is SMNVEV (reference sequence). V lost 5 bases, J lost 4 bases, and 14 bases lay in between. The CDR3 consists of 14 residues.

The TCR originated in a man younger than 40 in good health. The sequenced sample consisted of naive CD8+ T cells sorted from blood. V is TRBV27 and J is TRBJ1-1; D possibly corresponds to TRBD1 (5 bases). CDR3 in DNA: TGTGCCAGCAGTCCCGGGGCGCGGGGCACTGAAGCTTTCTTT. It yields the protein CASSPGARGTEAFF.